This TCR beta chain was captured in a study of T cell responses to AZD1222 COVID-19 vaccine. On this clone: Antigen unknown.

Points from the study as a whole: It should be noted that donors were predominantly white British and more often female, and clonal diversity was possibly underestimated. The study identified only five or six AZD1222 recipients as seropositive at baseline. Epitopes outside B.1.351 and B.1.1.7 mutated regions reportedly drew nearly half of spike TCRs. Spike-specific TCR repertoires showed rising breadth and depth after two AZD1222 doses.

Germline values: CDR1 LNHDA, CDR2 SQIVND (reference sequence). This CDR3 has 13 amino acids. Trimming at V came to 6 bases and at J to 5 bases, leaving 3 bases not matched to a gene. TCRdb keeps only in-frame clones here, not all; method: immunoSEQ multiplex PCR. The data show 100,000 or so clones, roughly nine tenths seen once. This TCR came from an adult in good health. The genes are TRBV19 and TRBJ2-2, with 7 bases identical to TRBD1. The sample was peripheral blood, taken on day 0 of AZD1222 vaccination. CDR3 amino acids: CASSPQGTGELFF. The CDR3 DNA reads as TGTGCCAGTAGCCCACAGGGGACCGGGGAGCTGTTTTTT.